The sample holds a few counts of the clone carrying this T cell receptor beta chain. What it binds is unknown. The data originate from a study of CD8+ T cells in alopecia areata. Peripheral blood samples and lesional scalp punch biopsies were obtained from alopecia areata patients. Germline-derived CDR1 and CDR2 are MNHEY and SMNVEV (reference sequence). J gave up 6 bases and V 4 bases, and 3 bases lay outside the gene matches. The CDR3 spans 13 residues. RNA extraction and reverse transcription yielded cDNA as sequencing template. Profiled with immunoSEQ multiplex PCR; TCRdb holds only in-frame clones, not every one. The sample contains some 170,000 clones, about 72% of which appear only once. Broader study findings: More clonal than normal scalp was lesional scalp, particularly alopecia totalis/universalis.

This specimen consisted of CD8+ T cells sorted from blood, obtained at week 0. The receptor was derived from a human donor with alopecia areata. V is TRBV27 and J is TRBJ1-5; TRBD1 agrees at 7 bases. The CDR3 DNA is TGTGCCAGCAGTTCGGCAGGGGGTCAGCCCCAGCATTTT. Translation gives CASSSAGGQPQHF.